The 21 T cell receptor beta chains below were found in one sample sequenced in a study of T cells in localized non-small cell lung cancer. The data were produced by immunoSEQ multiplex PCR, yet TCRdb's version contains in-frame clones alone and is incomplete. This table holds 9,400 or so clones, around 90% found once. This specimen was peripheral blood, taken before any cancer treatment. The receptors come from an older male donor with stage III squamous cell lung carcinoma.

The chain employs TRBV6-1 and TRBJ1-6, with D possibly matching TRBD1 (6 bases). CDR3 length equals 14 residues. Germline CDR1 is MNHNS and CDR2 is SASEGT. Trimming removed 8 bases from V and 10 bases from J, with 18 bases in between. The CDR3 reads CASQTTRGESPLHF. The CDR3 coding sequence is TGTGCCAGCCAGACCACCAGGGGTGAGTCACCCCTCCACTTT.

The rearrangement uses TRBV7-9 and TRBJ2-3, with a weak D call TRBD1 (6 bases). Trimming pared 5 bases from V and 2 bases from J, leaving 11 bases between. Germline values: CDR1 SEHNR, CDR2 FQNEAQ (reference sequence). The CDR3 covers 14 residues. Here the CDR3 DNA reads TGTGCCAGCAGCACAACAGGGATCACAGATACGCAGTATTTT. This sequence encodes CASSTTGITDTQYF.

CDR3: CASSSAGTGLETQYF. Written as DNA, the CDR3 is TGCGCCAGCAGCTCTGCGGGGACAGGGTTAGAGACCCAGTACTTC. The chain combines TRBV5-1 with TRBJ2-5, with 9 bases fitting TRBD1. With V trimmed by 3 bases and J by 4 bases, 7 bases remained unmatched. The CDR3 is made up of 15 amino acids. The germline CDR1 and CDR2 sequences are SGHRS and YFSETQ.

V gene TRBV4-1 combines with J gene TRBJ2-1; TRBD1 or TRBD2 may be the D gene (5 bases each). Germline V CDR1 and CDR2: MGHRA, YSYEKL. The CDR3 length is 16 residues. V gave up 2 bases and J gave up 4 bases, with 15 bases separating them. CDR3 amino acids: CASSQHGTGIYNEQFF. In nucleotides, the CDR3 is TGCGCCAGCAGCCAACATGGGACGGGAATATACAATGAGCAGTTCTTC.

V is TRBV7-2 and J is TRBJ2-1; D is perhaps TRBD2 (5 bases). The CDR3 extends over 11 amino acids. The germline V gene encodes CDR1 SGHTA and CDR2 FQGNSA. V was cut by 3 bases and J by 9 bases, with 6 bases left in between. In DNA form, the CDR3 reads TGTGCCAGCAGCTTTGAGGGTGAGCAGTTCTTC. Translated: CASSFEGEQFF.

The chain carries TRBV7-2 and TRBJ2-2; 7 bases match TRBD2. Germline CDR1 SGHTA, CDR2 FQGNSA. The V and J ends lost 4 bases and 5 bases, in that order; junction bases with no gene match: 4. The CDR3 extends over 14 amino acids. The CDR3 DNA sequence: TGTGCCAGCAGCTGGAGGGAGGGAACCGGGGAGCTGTTTTTT. It yields the protein CASSWREGTGELFF.

The CDR3 loop is CASSPRSTSGNTIYF. As DNA, the CDR3 is TGTGCCAGCAGCCCCAGGTCAACCTCTGGAAACACCATATATTTT. The chain combines TRBV9 with TRBJ1-3; no clear D. The V and J ends lost 4 bases and 0 bases respectively, with 11 bases between them. Germline values: CDR1 SGDLS, CDR2 YYNGEE. The CDR3 is 15 amino acids.

The V call is TRBV28, the J call TRBJ2-5, with a weak D call TRBD2 (6 bases). V lost 1 base, J lost 1 base, and 10 bases lay in between. CDR1 is MDHEN, CDR2 SYDVKM, per germline. This CDR3 is built from 15 residues. CDR3 in DNA: TGTGCCAGCAGTTTATCTAGCGACCTCCAAGAGACCCAGTACTTC. This gives the protein CASSLSSDLQETQYF.

V gene TRBV7-3 combines with J gene TRBJ2-2, with 9 bases lining up with TRBD1. CDR3 length equals 16 residues. Germline CDR1 SGHTA, CDR2 FQGTGA. V trimming: 3 bases; J trimming: 0 bases; junction bases outside the gene matches: 2. The CDR3 sequence is CASSFRQGANTGELFF. CDR3 nucleotides: TGTGCCAGCAGCTTCCGACAGGGGGCGAACACCGGGGAGCTGTTTTTT.

This rearrangement joins TRBV19 to TRBJ1-1; the D is unclear. Germline V gives CDR1 LNHDA, CDR2 SQIVND (reference sequence). The CDR3 spans 15 residues. V gave up 4 bases and J gave up 2 bases, with 14 bases separating them. The CDR3 nucleotides read TGTGCCAGTAGTAATAGAGGCAAGCCCAACACTGAAGCTTTCTTT. Its protein is CASSNRGKPNTEAFF.

This clone appeared a single time. J is TRBJ2-3 and V is TRBV27; tentatively, D is TRBD1 (7 bases). Trimming pared 8 bases from V and 3 bases from J, leaving 15 bases between. Per germline, CDR1 MNHEY and CDR2 SMNVEV (reference sequence). The CDR3 has 14 residues. CDR3 sequence (DNA): TGTGCCAGCGCCCGGAGGGGGCCGACAGATACGCAGTATTTT. Its translation: CASARRGPTDTQYF.

The CDR3 here is CASRLTLAGNYEQYF. The CDR3 DNA reads TGTGCCAGCAGACTAACCCTCGCGGGGAACTACGAGCAGTACTTC. The rearrangement uses TRBV11-2 and TRBJ2-7; weak D call: TRBD2 (6 bases). Trimming removed 6 bases at V and 3 bases at J, with 18 bases between. Per the germline V gene, CDR1 is SGHAT and CDR2 is FQNNGV. This CDR3 is 15 amino acids long.

In its sample, this clone was seen a few times. The chain recombines TRBV28 with TRBJ1-5; D unresolved. V shed 6 bases and J shed 1 base, with 4 bases lying between them. The CDR3 runs to 12 residues. In germline, CDR1 is MDHEN, CDR2 SYDVKM. In DNA form, the CDR3 reads TGTGCCAGCAGGAGGAGCAATCAGCCCCAGCATTTT. It codes for CASRRSNQPQHF. The full variable domain, completed using reference TRBV28 and TRBJ1-5, is DVKVTQSSRYLVKRTGEKVFLECVQDMDHENMFWYRQDPGLGLRLIYFSYDVKMKEKGDIPEGYSVSREKKERFSLILESASTNQTSMYLCASRRSNQPQHFGDGTRLSIL.

The CDR3 loop reads CATSRDHEANQPQHF. The CDR3 DNA reads TGTGCCACCAGCAGAGATCACGAGGCCAATCAGCCCCAGCATTTT. This chain joins TRBV15 and TRBJ1-5; the D is unclear. V was trimmed by 0 bases and J by 3 bases, leaving 9 bases between them. Germline V gene lookup returns CDR1 LNHNV and CDR2 YYDKDF (reference sequence). The CDR3 spans 15 residues.

The chain links TRBV6-5 to TRBJ1-4, with D uncertain. V lost 5 bases to trimming and J lost 0 bases, with 7 bases between them. The CDR3 has 14 amino acids. The germline V gene encodes CDR1 MNHEY and CDR2 SVGAGI. The CDR3 reads CASSLSATNEKLFF. The CDR3, as DNA: TGTGCCAGCAGTCTATCTGCAACTAATGAAAAACTGTTTTTT.

This clone was recorded a few times. The junction departs from germline at one end; a sequencing error may be responsible. The chain carries TRBV7-7 and TRBJ1-2, with TRBD1 matching 7 bases. CDR1 and CDR2 (germline): SSHAT, FNYEAQ (reference sequence). The CDR3 runs to 14 residues. In DNA, the CDR3 is TGTGCCAGCAGTTTAGAGGGGACAGCCTATGGCTACACCTTC. Translation: CASSLEGTAYGYTF.

The chain carries TRBV7-8 and TRBJ2-7, with 8 bases identical to TRBD2. CDR1 and CDR2 from the germline V gene are SGHVS and FQNEAQ. The CDR3 runs to 15 residues. Unmatched junction bases numbered 7, after V lost 1 base and J lost 5 bases. CDR3 protein: CASSLGPGGPHEQYF. CDR3 coding DNA: TGTGCCAGCAGCTTAGGTCCGGGGGGGCCCCACGAGCAGTACTTC.

V usage is TRBV28 and J usage is TRBJ2-7; 7 positions match TRBD1. Germline V gives CDR1 MDHEN, CDR2 SYDVKM. V lost 6 bases, J lost 0 bases, and 8 bases stayed unmatched. There are 15 residues in the CDR3. In nucleotides, the CDR3 is TGTGCCAGCAGGCTCGACAGGGCGAGCTCCTACGAGCAGTACTTC. This sequence encodes CASRLDRASSYEQYF.

This rearrangement joins TRBV19 to TRBJ1-1; TRBD1 is a possible D gene (5 bases). The CDR3 sequence is 14 residues long. Per germline, CDR1 LNHDA and CDR2 SQIVND (reference sequence). The V end was cut by 0 bases, the J end by 8 bases, with 13 bases between. CDR3 protein: CASSIDRREGEAFF. The CDR3 nucleotides are TGTGCCAGTAGTATAGATCGCAGGGAAGGAGAAGCTTTCTTT.

The chain recombines TRBV28 with TRBJ1-2; 9 nucleotides agree with TRBD1. CDR3 length equals 14 residues. Unmatched junction bases numbered 6, after V lost 4 bases and J lost 6 bases. CDR1 is MDHEN and CDR2 is SYDVKM in the germline V gene. In DNA form, the CDR3 reads TGTGCCAGCAGTTCCCAACAGGGGGCGGATGGCTACACCTTC. Amino acid sequence: CASSSQQGADGYTF.

This clone was observed once. This chain links TRBV18 with TRBJ2-3, with no clear D. The CDR3 is 14 residues long. V shed 2 bases and J shed 1 base, with 7 bases lying between them. CDR1 is KGHSH and CDR2 is LQKENI in the germline V gene. Here the CDR3 reads CASSPTRGTDTQYF. The CDR3 nucleotides read TGTGCCAGCTCACCAACCCGGGGCACAGATACGCAGTATTTT.